This entry lists 32 T cell receptor beta chains sequenced from one sample in a study of shared clonotypes between healthy human individuals. Here immunoSEQ multiplex PCR was the method, and the copy in TCRdb shows in-frame clones only, minus some. This sample yields approximately 530,000 clones, of which more than 95% are seen a single time; about 0.067% belongs to the top ten. Specimen: naive CD4+ T cells sorted from blood. Subset indicated: CD45RA+ positively selected. The source is a young woman in good health.

V gene TRBV4-1 combines with J gene TRBJ2-3, with 7 nucleotides matching TRBD1. The CDR3 extends over 17 amino acids. V lost 3 bases and J lost 3; bases outside the gene matches: 12. The germline V gene has CDR1 MGHRA and CDR2 YSYEKL. This CDR3 reads CASSHDTRQGETDTQYF. CDR3 in DNA: TGCGCCAGCAGCCACGATACTCGACAGGGAGAGACAGATACGCAGTATTTT.

The chain carries TRBV28 and TRBJ1-2; D not resolved. Germline V gene lookup returns CDR1 MDHEN and CDR2 SYDVKM. CDR3 length: 12 residues. The ends were cut back, 6 bases at V and 8 bases at J, with 13 bases in the middle. The CDR3 loop reads CASRNLLGGYTF. For the CDR3, the DNA is TGTGCCAGCAGAAACTTACTGGGAGGCTACACCTTC.

V and J are TRBV11-2 and TRBJ2-1, with TRBD1 identical over 11 bases. Germline loops: CDR1 SGHAT, CDR2 FQNNGV. V lost 0 bases, J lost 2 bases, and 3 bases stayed unmatched. The CDR3 contains 17 residues. The CDR3 DNA reads as TGTGCCAGCAGCTTAGAGGGACAGGGGGTCCCCTACAATGAGCAGTTCTTC. This encodes CASSLEGQGVPYNEQFF.

This clone was picked up one time. The chain is built from TRBV19 and TRBJ2-5; 15 bases map to TRBD2. Trimming removed 5 bases from V and 5 bases from J; junction bases left unmatched: 12. Germline assignment: CDR1 LNHDA and CDR2 SQIVND (reference sequence). This CDR3 region has 18 residues. CDR3 loop: CASSDQGLAGGWLETQYF. In DNA form, the CDR3 reads TGTGCCAGTAGTGATCAGGGACTAGCGGGAGGCTGGTTGGAGACCCAGTACTTC.

The chain recombines TRBV5-6 with TRBJ2-2, with no clear D. This CDR3 comprises 12 residues. The V gene's germline CDR1 is SGHDT and CDR2 YYEEEE. V was shortened by 0 bases and J by 6 bases, with 3 bases between the two germline ends. Here the CDR3 reads CASSLAPGELFF. CDR3 bases: TGTGCCAGCAGCTTGGCCCCCGGGGAGCTGTTTTTT.

The CDR3 loop reads CASSPQGAFGEKLFF. DNA for the CDR3: TGTGCCAGCAGCCCGCAGGGGGCGTTCGGAGAAAAACTGTTTTTT. V and J are TRBV9 and TRBJ1-4; 8 nucleotides align to TRBD1. Germline CDR1 is SGDLS and CDR2 is YYNGEE. The CDR3 spans 15 residues. The ends lost 4 bases at V and 8 bases at J; junction bases unmatched: 10.

The chain carries TRBV28 and TRBJ2-7; TRBD2 aligns across 8 bases. CDR3 length equals 18 residues. V trimming: 2 bases; J trimming: 4 bases; junction bases outside the gene matches: 16. Germline V gene lookup returns CDR1 MDHEN and CDR2 SYDVKM. The CDR3: CASSLGGALAGLNYEQYF. As DNA, the CDR3 is TGTGCCAGCAGTTTAGGGGGGGCTTTAGCGGGACTTAATTACGAGCAGTACTTC.

Turning to this clone: Other DNA sequences in the same sample also yield this CDR3. The chain couples TRBV6-5 to TRBJ1-2; D remains ambiguous. Deletions cut 2 bases from V and 5 bases from J, with 9 bases between. The CDR3 contains 13 residues. Germline V gene data show CDR1 as MNHEY and CDR2 as SVGAGI. The CDR3 sequence is CASSYGQDYGYTF. In DNA, the CDR3 is TGTGCCAGCAGTTACGGTCAGGATTATGGCTACACCTTC.

The rearrangement joins TRBV2 to TRBJ2-3; TRBD2 might be the D (6 bases). The V end was cut by 7 bases, the J end by 2 bases, with 16 bases between. Germline V gene sequence: CDR1 SNHLY, CDR2 FYNNEI. CDR3 length equals 15 residues. For the CDR3, the DNA is TGTGCCAGCAAGGCGCGTAGCGGAACCACAGATACGCAGTATTTT. Protein sequence: CASKARSGTTDTQYF.

Note on this clone: Because the CDR3's place on the DNA is in doubt, the DNA is left out and the CDR3 is given as listed by TCRdb. The genes are TRBV2 and TRBJ2-7; TRBD1 is taken as the D call from the table, unchecked against the DNA. Inclusive of both ends, the CDR3 amounts to 13 amino acids. Germline assignment: CDR1 SNHLY and CDR2 FYNNEI. The CDR3 spells CASSDLEVGQGNF.

This clone was found once. Additional DNA sequences in this sample encode the identical CDR3. The J gene is TRBJ2-3, the V gene TRBV5-1; D remains ambiguous. Germline assignment: CDR1 SGHRS and CDR2 YFSETQ. The CDR3 loop spans 13 amino acids. With 2 bases removed from V and 1 base from J, the gap between germline ends came to 5 bases. The CDR3 here is CASSFSGTDTQYF. For the CDR3, the DNA is TGCGCCAGCAGCTTCAGCGGCACAGATACGCAGTATTTT.

The CDR3 sequence: CASRPGPGEQYF. CDR3 coding DNA: TGTGCCAGCAGACCTGGACCCGGCGAGCAGTACTTC. The chain recombines TRBV5-6 with TRBJ2-7; no definite D call. Germline CDR1 reads SGHDT; CDR2 reads YYEEEE. V was cut by 5 bases and J by 6 bases, with 12 bases left in between. The CDR3 loop spans 12 amino acids.

Note on this clone: At one boundary the junction diverges from the germline segment, which might be a read error. This chain uses TRBV5-8 with TRBJ1-4; possibly TRBD1 for D (5 bases). Germline V gives CDR1 SGHTS, CDR2 YDEGEE. The CDR3 has 14 residues. In DNA, the CDR3 is TGTGCCAGCAGGACTGACAGTCCTAATCAAAAACTGTTTTTT. Protein sequence: CASRTDSPNQKLFF.

This clone is a singleton in its sample. The chain employs TRBV18 and TRBJ2-5; D is perhaps TRBD2 (6 bases). Matching the DNA end better, TRBJ2-7 makes the J call doubtful. The CDR3 runs to 14 residues. Germline CDR1 KGHSH, CDR2 LQKENI. The CDR3 region is CASSRRDASYEQYF. The DNA for the CDR3 is TGTGCCAGCTCACGGCGGGACGCCTCCTACGAGCAGTACTTC.

The chain is built from TRBV5-1 and TRBJ2-1; D might be TRBD2 (6 bases). The CDR3 runs to 17 residues. Looked up from germline, CDR1 is SGHRS and CDR2 is YFSETQ. The V end was cut by 4 bases, the J end by 9 bases, with 26 bases between. CDR3 DNA sequence: TGCGCCAGCAGCCCGCCGGGGGTCCGGGGAGCGGTGGGTGAGCAGTTCTTC. It is translated as CASSPPGVRGAVGEQFF.

The gene calls are TRBV9 and TRBJ2-5; TRBD2 matches at 7 bases. The last part of the DNA fits TRBJ2-7 better; the J call may be wrong. The CDR3 runs 14 residues. Germline values: CDR1 SGDLS, CDR2 YYNGEE. The CDR3 DNA is TGTGCCAGCAGCCCCCAGGTGGGGAGGGACGAGCAGTACTTC. Amino acid sequence: CASSPQVGRDEQYF.

The J gene is TRBJ2-1, the V gene TRBV15, with TRBD2 identical over 7 bases. Germline V gene lookup returns CDR1 LNHNV and CDR2 YYDKDF (reference sequence). There are 18 residues in the CDR3. With 1 base clipped from V and 5 bases from J, the junction kept 14 bases outside the gene matches. The CDR3 DNA follows: TGTGCCACCAGCAGAGTTCGGGGGAGGGCCCCCAACCACAATGAGCAGTTCTTC. Protein: CATSRVRGRAPNHNEQFF. Looking up the rest from reference TRBV15 and TRBJ2-1 gives the full variable domain: DAMVIQNPRYQVTQFGKPVTLSCSQTLNHNVMYWYQQKSSQAPKLLFHYYDKDFNNEADTPDNFQSRRPNTSFCFLDIRSPGLGDTAMYLCATSRVRGRAPNHNEQFFGPGTRLTVL.

V usage is TRBV2 and J usage is TRBJ1-1; tentative D call: TRBD1 (5 bases). Germline CDR1 is SNHLY and CDR2 is FYNNEI. This CDR3 has 15 amino acids. Trimming shortened V by 7 bases and J by 4 bases, and 19 bases separated the two germline ends. Written as DNA, the CDR3 is TGTGCCAGCACAGCGATAAACCTCAGGGCCACTGAAGCTTTCTTT. As protein: CASTAINLRATEAFF.

The chain couples TRBV19 to TRBJ2-3, with TRBD2 matching 8 bases. This CDR3 contains 16 residues. V dropped 3 bases and J dropped 2; count of bases not matched to a gene: 7. CDR1 and CDR2 (germline): LNHDA, SQIVND (reference sequence). CDR3 in amino acids: CASSIVLAGFTDTQYF. CDR3 in DNA: TGTGCCAGTAGTATCGTCCTAGCGGGTTTCACAGATACGCAGTATTTT.

This clone was picked up one time. V is TRBV5-6 and J is TRBJ2-3; D might be TRBD1 (5 bases). V shed 1 base and J shed 3 bases, with 6 bases lying between them. The CDR3 spans 13 residues. CDR1 is SGHDT, CDR2 YYEEEE, per germline. Here the CDR3 DNA reads TGTGCCAGCAGCTTGCAGGGAACAGATACGCAGTATTTT. It encodes CASSLQGTDTQYF.

This chain uses TRBV28 with TRBJ1-3; no definite D call. The CDR3 is 13 amino acids. The germline V and J ends were trimmed by 6 bases and 4 bases, with 10 bases remaining between them. Germline CDR1 is MDHEN and CDR2 is SYDVKM. CDR3 protein: CASSLNGGNTIYF. DNA for the CDR3: TGTGCCAGCAGCTTAAACGGGGGAAACACCATATATTTT.

The chain has TRBV20-1 and TRBJ2-1; D possibly corresponds to TRBD2 (5 bases). The germline V gene has CDR1 DFQATT and CDR2 SNEGSKA (reference sequence). The V end lost 3 bases, the J end lost 5 bases, and 5 bases lay between the germline ends. The CDR3 runs to 11 residues. Here the CDR3 reads CSASGNNEQFF. DNA for the CDR3: TGCAGTGCTAGCGGGAACAATGAGCAGTTCTTC.

The chain is built from TRBV28 and TRBJ1-1; D is unresolved. The CDR3 contains 13 residues. V lost 2 bases, J lost 0 bases, and 4 bases lay in between. Germline V gene data show CDR1 as MDHEN and CDR2 as SYDVKM. As DNA, the CDR3 is TGTGCCAGCAGTTTAAATATGAACACTGAAGCTTTCTTT. As protein: CASSLNMNTEAFF.

CDR3 coding DNA: TGTGCCAGCAGCTCCGGTGGTAAAGGGAATTCCCACGAGCAGTACTTC. This encodes CASSSGGKGNSHEQYF. J is TRBJ2-5 and V is TRBV11-3; D is unresolved. The last part of the DNA fits TRBJ2-7 better; the J call may be wrong. This CDR3 contains 16 residues. Per the germline V gene, CDR1 is SGHNT and CDR2 is YENEEA.

The chain joins TRBV5-1 to TRBJ2-5; D is unresolved. The last part of the DNA fits TRBJ2-7 better; the J call may be wrong. The CDR3 contains 13 residues. The germline gives CDR1 SGHRS, CDR2 YFSETQ. This CDR3 reads CASSLDLGYEQYF. In DNA, the CDR3 is TGCGCCAGCAGCTTGGACCTGGGCTACGAGCAGTACTTC.

Note on this clone: Germline and junction disagree at one end, which may indicate a read error. CDR3 DNA sequence: TGTGCCAGTAGTATTCACCGAACAGGGAAGGTGAAGACTGAAGCTTTCTTT. Its translation is CASSIHRTGKVKTEAFF. This chain links TRBV19 with TRBJ1-1; D perhaps matches TRBD1 (6 bases). Germline assignment: CDR1 LNHDA and CDR2 SQIVND (reference sequence). The CDR3 is 17 residues long.

This rearrangement joins TRBV7-9 to TRBJ2-2; weak D call: TRBD1 (5 bases). This CDR3 region has 17 residues. V was pared by 4 bases and J by 7 bases, with 22 bases between. Germline V gene sequence: CDR1 SEHNR, CDR2 FQNEAQ (reference sequence). In DNA form, the CDR3 reads TGTGCCAGCAGCTCGATTGACGTAGGACAAATTATCGGGGAGCTGTTTTTT. Protein sequence: CASSSIDVGQIIGELFF.

The V and J genes are TRBV5-1 and TRBJ2-7, with 7 nucleotides matching TRBD2. The trim removed 1 base at V and 3 bases at J, leaving 16 bases unmatched. Germline CDR1 is SGHRS and CDR2 is YFSETQ. The length of the CDR3 is 18 residues. The CDR3, as DNA: TGCGCCAGCAGCTTGTTGGCCATTCGGGGGGACGCCCGCTACGAGCAGTACTTC. It specifies CASSLLAIRGDARYEQYF.

The rearrangement joins TRBV27 to TRBJ1-2; D is undetermined. Per the germline V gene, CDR1 is MNHEY and CDR2 is SMNVEV (reference sequence). Between the trimmed V and J ends, which lost 8 bases and 2 bases, there was a span of 15 bases. The CDR3 loop spans 14 amino acids. The CDR3 nucleotides read TGTGCCAGCGCCCCGAGTTTAGGAAACTATGGCTACACCTTC. It codes for CASAPSLGNYGYTF.

The chain links TRBV7-6 to TRBJ2-7, with D tentatively TRBD1 or TRBD2 (6 bases each). In germline, CDR1 is SGHVS, CDR2 FNYEAQ. CDR3 length equals 19 residues. Between the trimmed V and J ends, which lost 1 base and 6 bases, there was a span of 28 bases. This chain's CDR3 is CASSLGPSRLRDTGGEQYF. CDR3 sequence (DNA): TGTGCCAGCAGCTTAGGTCCTTCCCGACTCCGGGACACCGGGGGCGAGCAGTACTTC.

V is TRBV19 and J is TRBJ2-7; maybe TRBD1 (6 bases). The CDR3 is 16 residues long. The V end lost 6 bases, the J end lost 3 bases, and 21 bases lay between the germline ends. Germline V gene lookup returns CDR1 LNHDA and CDR2 SQIVND (reference sequence). For the CDR3, the DNA is TGTGCCAGTAGCTTGCCTGACAGGCCGCTTTTCTACGAGCAGTACTTC. Translation: CASSLPDRPLFYEQYF. The full variable domain, completed using reference TRBV19 and TRBJ2-7, is DGGITQSPKYLFRKEGQNVTLSCEQNLNHDAMYWYRQDPGQGLRLIYYSQIVNDFQKGDIAEGYSVSREKKESFPLTVTSAQKNPTAFYLCASSLPDRPLFYEQYFGPGTRLTVT.

The chain joins TRBV2 to TRBJ2-1; D may be TRBD2 (5 bases). CDR1 is SNHLY and CDR2 is FYNNEI in the germline V gene. Trimming left V 8 bases short and J 0 bases short, with 11 bases between. This CDR3 has 14 amino acids. CDR3 protein: CASLEDSSYNEQFF. The DNA for the CDR3 is TGTGCCAGCCTGGAGGACTCCTCCTACAATGAGCAGTTCTTC.